Each of the 2 T cell receptor beta chains below was sequenced from the same sample in a study of sequential checkpoint blockade in melanoma. Treatment of the sample: randomized to nivolumab then ipilimumab (arm A) or the reverse (arm B). Only in-frame clones appear in the TCRdb table, and some are missing; sequencing was by immunoSEQ multiplex PCR. The sample has some 31,000 clones; approximately 86% are singletons. The material was CD8+ T cells sorted from blood (inferred from file names), obtained from a patient given nivolumab and ipilimumab in sequence. The receptors derive from a human donor with melanoma.

This clone was counted once. This sequence joins TRBV4-2 and TRBJ2-7; 12 bases are shared with TRBD1. The V gene end was trimmed by 3 bases and the J gene end by 6 bases; junction bases not matched to a gene: 3. In germline, CDR1 is LGHNA, CDR2 YNFKEQ. CDR3 length equals 14 residues. The CDR3 DNA is TGTGCCAGCAGCCAGGGACAGGGGGCTCGCGAGCAGTACTTC. Translating it yields CASSQGQGAREQYF.

Concerning this clone itself: The conserved phenylalanine or tryptophan is not found at the CDR3 terminus, so this likely reflects a read error. The chain recombines TRBV14 with TRBJ2-7, with 9 bases aligning to TRBD1. CDR3 length: 16 amino acids. J gave up 9 bases and V 0 bases, and 12 bases lay outside the gene matches. The germline CDR1 and CDR2 sequences are SGHDN and FVKESK. The CDR3 coding sequence is TGTGCCAGCAGCCAAGATACGGGGACAGGGAGCTTTAGGCAGTACCTC. Encoded protein: CASSQDTGTGSFRQYL.